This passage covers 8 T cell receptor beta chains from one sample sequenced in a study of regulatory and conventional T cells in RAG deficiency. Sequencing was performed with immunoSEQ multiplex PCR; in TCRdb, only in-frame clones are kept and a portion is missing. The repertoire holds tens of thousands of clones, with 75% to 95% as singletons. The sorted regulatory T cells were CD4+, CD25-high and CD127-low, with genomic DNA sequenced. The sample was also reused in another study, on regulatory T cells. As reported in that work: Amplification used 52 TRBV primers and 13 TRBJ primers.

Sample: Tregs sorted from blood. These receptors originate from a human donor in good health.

CDR3 sequence (DNA): TGCGCCAGCAGCCCACAGGGGGATGGCTACACCTTC. Translating gives CASSPQGDGYTF. The chain is built from TRBV5-1 and TRBJ1-2, with 8 bases that match TRBD1. The CDR3 loop spans 12 amino acids. V trimming: 4 bases; J trimming: 6 bases; junction bases outside the gene matches: 2. Germline V gene data show CDR1 as SGHRS and CDR2 as YFSETQ.

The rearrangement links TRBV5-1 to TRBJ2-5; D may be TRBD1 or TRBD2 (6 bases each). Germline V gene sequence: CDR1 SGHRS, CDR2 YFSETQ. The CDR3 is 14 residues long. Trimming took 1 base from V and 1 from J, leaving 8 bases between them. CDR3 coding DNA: TGCGCCAGCAGCTTGACGGGGGCCCAAGAGACCCAGTACTTC. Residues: CASSLTGAQETQYF.

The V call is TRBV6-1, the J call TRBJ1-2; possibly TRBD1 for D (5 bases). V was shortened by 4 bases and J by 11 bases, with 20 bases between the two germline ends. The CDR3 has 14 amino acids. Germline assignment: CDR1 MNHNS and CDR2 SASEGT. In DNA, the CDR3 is TGTGCCAGCAGTGCGAGAATAGGCGGGGGGTGGTACACCTTC. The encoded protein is CASSARIGGGWYTF.

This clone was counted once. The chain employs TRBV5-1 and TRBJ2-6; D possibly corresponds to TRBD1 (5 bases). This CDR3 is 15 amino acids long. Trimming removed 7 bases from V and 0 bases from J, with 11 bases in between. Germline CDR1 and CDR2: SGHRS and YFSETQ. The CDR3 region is CASGQGVSGANVLTF. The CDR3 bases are TGCGCCAGCGGCCAGGGCGTCTCTGGGGCCAACGTCCTGACTTTC. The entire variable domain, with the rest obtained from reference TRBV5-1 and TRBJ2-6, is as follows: KAGVTQTPRYLIKTRGQQVTLSCSPISGHRSVSWYQQTPGQGLQFLFEYFSETQRNKGNFPGRFSGRQFSNSRSEMNVSTLELGDSALYLCASGQGVSGANVLTFGAGSRLTVL.

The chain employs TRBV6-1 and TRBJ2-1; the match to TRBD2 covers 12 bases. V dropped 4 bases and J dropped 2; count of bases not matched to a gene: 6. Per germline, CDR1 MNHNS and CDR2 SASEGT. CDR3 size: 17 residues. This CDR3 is CASSGHLAGGPYNEQFF. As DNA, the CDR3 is TGTGCCAGCAGTGGTCACCTAGCGGGGGGGCCCTACAATGAGCAGTTCTTC.

In DNA, the CDR3 is TGTGTCTCGCAGGCAGAGAACACCGGGGAGCTGTTTTTT. Amino acid sequence: CVSQAENTGELFF. V gene TRBV5-4 combines with J gene TRBJ2-2, with D unclear. This CDR3 has 13 residues. Germline assignment: CDR1 SGHNT and CDR2 YYREEE (reference sequence). The full variable domain, with the rest looked up from reference TRBV5-4 and TRBJ2-2, is ETGVTQSPTHLIKTRGQQVTLRCSSQSGHNTVSWYQQALGQGPQFIFQYYREEENGRGNFPPRFSGLQFPNYSSELNVNALELDDSALYLCVSQAENTGELFFGEGSRLTVL.

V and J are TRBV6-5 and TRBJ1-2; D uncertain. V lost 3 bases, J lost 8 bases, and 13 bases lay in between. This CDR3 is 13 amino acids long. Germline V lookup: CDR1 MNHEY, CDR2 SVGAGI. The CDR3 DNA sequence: TGTGCCAGCAGTTATAGGGAGGGTTTCGGCTACACCTTC. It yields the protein CASSYREGFGYTF.

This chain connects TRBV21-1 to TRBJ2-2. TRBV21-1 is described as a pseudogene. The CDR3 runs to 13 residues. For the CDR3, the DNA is TGTGCCAGCAGCAAAGACAACACCGGGGAGCTGTTTTTT. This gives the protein CASSKDNTGELFF.